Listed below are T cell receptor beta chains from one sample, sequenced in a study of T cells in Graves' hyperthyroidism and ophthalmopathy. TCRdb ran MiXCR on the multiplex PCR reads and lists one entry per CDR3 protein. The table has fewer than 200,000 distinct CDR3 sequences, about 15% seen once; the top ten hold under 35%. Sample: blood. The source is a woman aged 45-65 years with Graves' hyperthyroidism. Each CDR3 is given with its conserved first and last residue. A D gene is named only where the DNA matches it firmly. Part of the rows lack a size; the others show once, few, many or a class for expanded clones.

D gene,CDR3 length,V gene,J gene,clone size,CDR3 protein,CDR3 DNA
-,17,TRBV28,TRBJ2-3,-,CASSLRVLRVGTDTQYF,TGTGCCAGCAGTTTAAGAGTCCTGCGGGTCGGCACAGATACGCAGTATTTT
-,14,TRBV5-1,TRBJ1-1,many,CASSWGTEDTEAFF,TGCGCCAGCAGCTGGGGGACCGAAGACACTGAAGCTTTCTTT
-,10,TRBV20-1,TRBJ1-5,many,CSASSKPQHF,TGCAGTGCTAGTAGCAAGCCCCAGCATTTT
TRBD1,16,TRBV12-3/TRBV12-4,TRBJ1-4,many,CASSLGPGTGDEKLFF,TGTGCCAGCAGTTTAGGACCCGGGACAGGGGACGAAAAACTGTTTTTT
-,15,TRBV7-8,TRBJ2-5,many,CASSPTPGVGETQYF,TGTGCCAGCAGCCCAACCCCGGGGGTAGGAGAGACCCAGTACTTC
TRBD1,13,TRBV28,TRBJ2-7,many,CASRRQGDYEQYF,TGTGCCAGCAGGAGACAGGGAGACTACGAGCAGTACTTC
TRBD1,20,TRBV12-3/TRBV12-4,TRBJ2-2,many,CASSPSTLTGGTGNTGELFF,TGTGCCAGCAGTCCATCTACGTTGACAGGGGGCACGGGTAACACCGGGGAGCTGTTTTTT
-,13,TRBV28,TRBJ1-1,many,CASRSQGNTEAFF,TGTGCCAGCAGATCACAGGGGAACACTGAAGCTTTCTTT
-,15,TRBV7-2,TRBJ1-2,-,CASSYQGVSNYGYTF,TGTGCCAGCAGCTACCAAGGGGTGTCTAACTATGGCTACACCTTC
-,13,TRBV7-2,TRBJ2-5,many,CASSLASEETQYF,TGTGCCAGCAGCTTGGCCAGTGAAGAGACCCAGTACTTC
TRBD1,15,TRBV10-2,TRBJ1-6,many,CASSDWAGGNSPLHF,TGCGCCAGCAGTGATTGGGCAGGGGGTAATTCACCCCTCCACTTT
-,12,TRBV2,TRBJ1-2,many,CASSADWRGQTF,TGTGCCAGCAGCGCGGACTGGCGCGGACAGACCTTC
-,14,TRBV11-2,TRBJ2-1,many,CASSFAGGYNEQFF,TGTGCCAGCAGCTTCGCCGGGGGCTACAATGAGCAGTTCTTC
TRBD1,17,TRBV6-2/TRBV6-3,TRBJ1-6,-,CASSYSRQGSYNSPLHF,TGTGCCAGCAGTTACTCGAGACAGGGGTCCTATAATTCACCCCTCCACTTT
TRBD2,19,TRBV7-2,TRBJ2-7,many,CASSPRSSASGGGSYEQYF,TGTGCCAGCAGCCCACGCTCGTCGGCTAGCGGGGGGGGTTCCTACGAGCAGTACTTC
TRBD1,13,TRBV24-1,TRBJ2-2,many,CATDTGENGELFF,TGTGCCACAGATACAGGGGAAAACGGGGAGCTGTTTTTT
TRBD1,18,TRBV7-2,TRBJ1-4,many,CASSYLGQGAKGGEKLFF,TGTGCCAGCAGCTACCTCGGACAGGGGGCCAAAGGCGGGGAAAAACTGTTTTTT
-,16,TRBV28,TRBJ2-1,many,CASSSARSRSYNEQFF,TGTGCCAGCAGTTCCGCTCGGTCCCGATCTTACAATGAGCAGTTCTTC
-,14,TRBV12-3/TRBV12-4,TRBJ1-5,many,CASSSQYSNQPQHF,TGTGCCAGCAGTTCACAATATAGCAATCAGCCCCAGCATTTT
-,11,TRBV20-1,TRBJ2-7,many,CSAGDIYEQYF,TGCAGTGCCGGAGATATCTACGAGCAGTACTTC
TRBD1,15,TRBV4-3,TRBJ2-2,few,CASSPRTGLTGELFF,TGCGCCAGCAGTCCAAGGACAGGGCTGACCGGGGAGCTGTTTTTT
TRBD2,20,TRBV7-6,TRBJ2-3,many,CASSLAPGLAGGPSTDTQYF,TGTGCCAGCAGCTTAGCGCCCGGACTAGCGGGGGGACCCAGCACAGATACGCAGTATTTT
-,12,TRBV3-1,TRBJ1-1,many,CASSLRQAEAFF,TGTGCCAGCAGCCTCAGACAGGCTGAAGCTTTCTTT
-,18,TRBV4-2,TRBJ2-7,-,CASSQEPWGVSINPEQYF,TGTGCCAGCAGCCAAGAGCCGTGGGGGGTGTCCATCAACCCCGAGCAGTACTTC
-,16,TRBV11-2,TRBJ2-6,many,CASSLVVAAGANVLTF,TGTGCCAGCAGCTTAGTTGTGGCGGCTGGGGCCAACGTCCTGACTTTC
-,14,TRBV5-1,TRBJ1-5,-,CASSSGSSNQPQHF,TGCGCCAGCAGCTCCGGGTCCAGCAATCAGCCCCAGCATTTT
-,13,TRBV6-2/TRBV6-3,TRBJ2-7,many,CASRPVSGYEQYF,TGTGCCAGCAGGCCAGTTAGCGGTTACGAGCAGTACTTC
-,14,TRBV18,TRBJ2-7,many,CASSSLDSSYEQYF,TGTGCCAGCTCATCACTGGACAGCTCCTACGAGCAGTACTTC
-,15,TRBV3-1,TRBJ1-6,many,CASSPQDRGDSPLHF,TGTGCCAGCAGCCCGCAGGACAGAGGGGATTCACCCCTCCACTTT
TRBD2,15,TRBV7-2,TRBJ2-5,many,CASRQTSGSQETQYF,TGTGCCAGCAGACAAACTAGCGGGAGCCAAGAGACCCAGTACTTC
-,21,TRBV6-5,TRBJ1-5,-,CASSYSIKASGGGRSNQPQHF,TGTGCCAGCAGTTACTCGATCAAAGCGTCTGGAGGGGGGCGTAGCAATCAGCCCCAGCATTTT
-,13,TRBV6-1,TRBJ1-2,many,CASSLGGMDGYTF,TGTGCCAGCAGTTTAGGAGGGATGGATGGCTACACCTTC
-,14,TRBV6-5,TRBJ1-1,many,CASSYRGLSTEAFF,TGTGCCAGCAGTTACAGGGGGTTGAGCACTGAAGCTTTCTTT
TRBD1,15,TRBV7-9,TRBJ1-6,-,CASSLKQGANSPLHF,TGTGCCAGCAGCTTGAAACAGGGGGCAAATTCACCCCTCCACTTT
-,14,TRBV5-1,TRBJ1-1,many,CASHPHRANTEAFF,TGCGCCAGCCATCCACACAGGGCCAACACTGAAGCTTTCTTT
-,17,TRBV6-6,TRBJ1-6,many,CASSYSPGAGAVSPLHF,TGTGCCAGCAGTTACTCCCCGGGTGCAGGGGCAGTCTCACCCCTCCACTTT
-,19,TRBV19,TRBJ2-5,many,CASSRKWRGTTQIQETQYF,TGTGCCAGTAGTAGGAAGTGGAGGGGGACTACTCAGATCCAAGAGACCCAGTACTTC
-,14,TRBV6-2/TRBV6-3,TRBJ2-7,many,CASSYRYPLYEQYF,TGTGCCAGCAGTTACAGGTACCCTCTGTACGAGCAGTACTTC
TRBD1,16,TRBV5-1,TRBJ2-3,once,CASSILGQGRTDTQYF,TGCGCCAGCAGCATCCTAGGACAGGGAAGAACAGATACGCAGTATTTT
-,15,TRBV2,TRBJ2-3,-,CASSLLAVSTDTQYF,TGTGCCAGCAGTCTACTAGCTGTTAGCACAGATACGCAGTATTTT
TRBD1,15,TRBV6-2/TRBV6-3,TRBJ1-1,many,CASRRDRGGNTEAFF,TGTGCCAGCAGAAGAGACAGGGGAGGGAACACTGAAGCTTTCTTT
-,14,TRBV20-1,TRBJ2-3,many,CSAILGASTDTQYF,TGCAGTGCTATTCTTGGAGCTAGCACAGATACGCAGTATTTT
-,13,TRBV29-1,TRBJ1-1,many,CSVVGGADTEAFF,TGCAGCGTTGTAGGGGGGGCGGACACTGAAGCTTTCTTT
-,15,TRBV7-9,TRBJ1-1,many,CASTLERDPRAEAFF,TGTGCCAGCACCCTGGAAAGGGACCCTCGCGCTGAAGCTTTCTTT
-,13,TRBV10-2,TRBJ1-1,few,CASSSGVDTEAFF,TGCGCCAGCAGTTCGGGGGTGGACACTGAAGCTTTCTTT
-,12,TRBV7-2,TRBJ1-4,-,CASSPERRGLFF,TGTGCCAGCAGCCCAGAAAGAAGAGGTCTGTTTTTT
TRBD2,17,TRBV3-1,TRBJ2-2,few,CASSRTSGGADTGELFF,TGTGCCAGCAGTCGGACTAGCGGGGGGGCGGACACCGGGGAGCTGTTTTTT
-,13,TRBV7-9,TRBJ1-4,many,CASSSRFGEKLFF,TGTGCCAGCAGCTCTCGCTTTGGGGAAAAACTGTTTTTT
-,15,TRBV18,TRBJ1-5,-,CASSPLPMGNQPQHF,TGTGCCAGCTCACCGCTTCCAATGGGCAATCAGCCCCAGCATTTT
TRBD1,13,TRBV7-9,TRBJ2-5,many,CAGQGAAQETQYF,TGTGCCGGACAGGGGGCGGCTCAAGAGACCCAGTACTTC